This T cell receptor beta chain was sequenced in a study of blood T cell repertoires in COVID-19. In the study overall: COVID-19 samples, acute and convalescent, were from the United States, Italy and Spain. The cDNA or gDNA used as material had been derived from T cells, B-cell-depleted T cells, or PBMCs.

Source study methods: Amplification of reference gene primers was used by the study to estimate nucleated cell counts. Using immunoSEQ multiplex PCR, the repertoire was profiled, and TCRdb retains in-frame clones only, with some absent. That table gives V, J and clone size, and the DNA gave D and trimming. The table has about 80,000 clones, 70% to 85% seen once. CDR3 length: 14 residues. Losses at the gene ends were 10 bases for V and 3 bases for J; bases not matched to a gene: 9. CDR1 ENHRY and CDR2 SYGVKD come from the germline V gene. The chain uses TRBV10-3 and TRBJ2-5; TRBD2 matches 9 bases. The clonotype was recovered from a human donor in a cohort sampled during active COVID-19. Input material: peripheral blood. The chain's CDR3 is CATAPSGAKETQYF. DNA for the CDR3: TGTGCCACCGCCCCTAGCGGGGCAAAAGAGACCCAGTACTTC.